A selection of T cell receptor beta chains follows, all from one sample in a study of blood T cell repertoires in COVID-19. The method was immunoSEQ multiplex PCR; TCRdb's version includes in-frame clones alone and lacks a portion of them. The sample has about 93,000 clones, around four fifths seen once. Sequencing used peripheral blood. The receptors come from a human donor in a cohort sampled during active COVID-19. The CDR3 runs from the conserved cysteine through the conserved F or W. Fields, in order: clone size, J gene, V gene, D gene, CDR3 DNA, CDR3 protein. A D gene is named only where the DNA matches it firmly. Expanded clones are given a class, and other clones once, few, many or no size at all.

>once|TRBJ1-1|TRBV5-1|TRBD1
TGCGCCAGCAGCCTCGGGGACAGGGCAAATGAAGCTTTCTTT
CASSLGDRANEAFF
>NA|TRBJ1-4|TRBV5-1|NA
TGCGCCAGCAGCTTACAGGGCTACCTCGCTGAGGAACTGTTTTTT
CASSLQGYLAEELFF
>NA|TRBJ1-1|TRBV3-1/TRBV3-2|NA
TGTGCCAGCAGCCAAACGGGGAACACTGAAGCTTTCTTT
CASSQTGNTEAFF
>NA|TRBJ2-1|TRBV5-1|NA
TGCGCCAGCAGCTTGGACTTCTCCTACAATGAGCAGTTCTTC
CASSLDFSYNEQFF
>NA|TRBJ1-4|TRBV2|NA
TGTGCCAGTTCACGGAACAGGGCTAATGAAAAACTGTTTTTT
CASSRNRANEKLFF
>NA|TRBJ2-3|TRBV6-1|NA
TGTGCCAGCAGTGAATTGAGGTCCAGGGTAAGGGATACGCAGTATTTT
CASSELRSRVRDTQYF
>NA|TRBJ1-5|TRBV19|NA
TGTGCCAGTAGTATACTTCCAGGGAAGGCTCAGCCCCAGCATTTT
CASSILPGKAQPQHF
>NA|TRBJ2-1|TRBV3-1/TRBV3-2|TRBD2
TGTGCCAGCAGCCAGGGGCACCCGGGACTAGCAGCCTACAATGAGCAGTTCTTC
CASSQGHPGLAAYNEQFF
>NA|TRBJ1-5|TRBV6-5|NA
TGTGCCAGCAGCCAACCGACAGCTAGCAATCAGCCCCAGCATTTT
CASSQPTASNQPQHF
>NA|TRBJ1-4|TRBV15|NA
TGTGCCACCAGCAGAGGGGGGGGGATTGGGGAAAAACTGTTTTTT
CATSRGGGIGEKLFF
>NA|TRBJ1-5|TRBV6-1|TRBD1
TGTGCCAGCAGTGAAGGGGTTGCCGGGACAGGGGAATATAGCAATCAGCCCCAGCATTTT
CASSEGVAGTGEYSNQPQHF
>NA|TRBJ2-1|TRBV7-9|NA
TGTGCCAGCACCGTGGCCTATGAGCAGTTCTTC
CASTVAYEQFF
>NA|TRBJ2-5|TRBV6-6|TRBD1
TGTGCCAGCAGTTCCCGGGACAGGCAACAAGAGACCCAGTACTTC
CASSSRDRQQETQYF
>NA|TRBJ2-2|TRBV27|TRBD1
TGTGCCAGCAGTTCAGACAGGGGAACCGGGGAGCTGTTTTTT
CASSSDRGTGELFF
>NA|TRBJ1-1|TRBV7-9|NA
TGTGCCAGCAGCTCCCGGGGCGGGACTGGAACTGAAGCTTTCTTT
CASSSRGGTGTEAFF
>NA|TRBJ2-6|TRBV19|NA
TGTGCCAGTAGTCCCACTGGGGCCAACGTCCTGACTTTC
CASSPTGANVLTF
>NA|TRBJ2-5|TRBV5-1|TRBD1
TGCGCCAGCAGCTTGGCAGGGGGCGAGGAGACCCAGTACTTC
CASSLAGGEETQYF
>NA|TRBJ1-3|TRBV27|NA
TGTGCCAGCAGCAGAGCTTGGGGGCCCTCTGGAAACACCATATATTTT
CASSRAWGPSGNTIYF
>NA|TRBJ2-7|TRBV10-3|TRBD1
TGTGCCATCACAACGGGACAGGGTTCCTACGAGCAGTACTTC
CAITTGQGSYEQYF
>NA|TRBJ2-2|TRBV19|TRBD1
TGTGCCAGTAAGTCAGTCGGGACAGAGTGGTCCGGGGAGCTGTTTTTT
CASKSVGTEWSGELFF
>NA|TRBJ2-3|TRBV5-8|NA
TGTGCCAGCAGCTTGATAGGGAGTAGCACAGATACGCAGTATTTT
CASSLIGSSTDTQYF
>NA|TRBJ1-1|TRBV27|NA
TGTGCCGCAAAGGGGTATATGAGCACTGAAGCTTTCTTT
CAAKGYMSTEAFF
>NA|TRBJ1-2|TRBV7-9|TRBD1
TGTGCCAGCAGCGGGACAGGGAAGTCGTTGGATGGCTACACCTTC
CASSGTGKSLDGYTF
>NA|TRBJ1-1|TRBV6-1|NA
TGTGCCAGCAGTGAATCGGGGGGGCTGGGGACTGAAGCTTTCTTT
CASSESGGLGTEAFF
>NA|TRBJ2-5|TRBV13|NA
TGTGCCAGCAGCTTAGGCCTGGGCTTAGCGGTGACCCAGTACTTC
CASSLGLGLAVTQYF
>NA|TRBJ2-5|TRBV2|TRBD2
TGTGCCAGCAGCGCCACTAGCGGGAAAGAGACCCAGTACTTC
CASSATSGKETQYF
>NA|TRBJ2-2|TRBV18|TRBD2
TGTGCCAGCTCACCATTAGCGGGAGGTAGCACCGGGGAGCTGTTTTTT
CASSPLAGGSTGELFF
>once|TRBJ2-5|TRBV5-1|TRBD1
TGCGCCAGCAGCTCGAACTACAGGGGCACCCAGTACTTC
CASSSNYRGTQYF
>NA|TRBJ2-7|TRBV19|TRBD2
TGTGCCAGTAAACCGGGACTAGCGGGAGACGAGCAGTACTTC
CASKPGLAGDEQYF
>NA|TRBJ1-1|TRBV9|TRBD1
TGTGCCAGCAGCGGGACAGGGACCACTGAAGCTTTCTTT
CASSGTGTTEAFF
>NA|TRBJ1-1|TRBV24-1|NA
TGTGCCACCAGTGATGGGGCGAACACTGAAGCTTTCTTT
CATSDGANTEAFF
>NA|TRBJ2-5|TRBV7-9|NA
TGTGCCAGCAGCTTAGGCACCACAGGCGGAGAGACCCAGTACTTC
CASSLGTTGGETQYF
>NA|TRBJ1-5|TRBV6-1|NA
TGTGCCAGCAGTGAATTTACTCAGGCGTGGAATCAGCCCCAGCATTTT
CASSEFTQAWNQPQHF
>NA|TRBJ2-1|TRBV5-8|NA
TGTGCCAGCAGCTTGGCGGGGGTAGAGCTGACGGTCTTC
CASSLAGVELTVF
>NA|TRBJ2-1|TRBV5-4|TRBD2
TGTGCCAGCAGCCCCGGGACCCGACTAGCGGGAGAACACAATGAGCAGTTCTTC
CASSPGTRLAGEHNEQFF
>NA|TRBJ2-5|TRBV28|NA
TGTGCCAGCAGTTTCCTAGGAGTCCAAGAGACCCAGTACTTC
CASSFLGVQETQYF
>once|TRBJ1-1|TRBV5-6|TRBD1
TGTGCCAGCAGCCGGGACAGGGCGAACACTGAAGCTTTCTTT
CASSRDRANTEAFF
>NA|TRBJ1-4|TRBV19|NA
TGTGCCAGTAGTAGCCAGTATAATGAAAAACTGTTTTTT
CASSSQYNEKLFF